Presented here are 14 T cell receptor beta chains from one specimen sequenced in a study of OX40 agonist ivuxolimab in advanced cancers. TCRdb keeps only in-frame clones here, not all; method: immunoSEQ multiplex PCR. The sample has roughly 42,000 clones, 75% to 90% seen once. The specimen was CD4+ or CD8+ T cells sorted from blood, collected in a trial of the OX40 agonist ivuxolimab. The receptors here all came from an adult with an advanced solid tumor such as melanoma, head and neck, liver or kidney cancer.

The chain carries TRBV18 and TRBJ2-7; 8 bases are a match to TRBD1. CDR3 length equals 17 residues. J lost 7 bases, V lost 0 bases, and 14 bases had no gene match. Per germline, CDR1 KGHSH and CDR2 LQKENI. CDR3 amino acids: CASSPPQPTGDKGEQYF. In DNA, the CDR3 is TGTGCCAGCTCACCACCGCAACCGACAGGGGACAAAGGAGAGCAGTACTTC.

A few counts support this clone. Additional DNA sequences in this sample encode the identical CDR3. This sequence joins TRBV27 and TRBJ2-7; a possible D gene is TRBD2 (5 bases). Germline values: CDR1 MNHEY, CDR2 SMNVEV (reference sequence). Trimming removed 2 bases at V and 3 bases at J, with 8 bases between. This CDR3 region has 13 residues. The CDR3 loop reads CASSLRGSYEQYF. DNA for the CDR3: TGTGCCAGCAGTTTAAGAGGGAGCTACGAGCAGTACTTC.

This chain connects TRBV7-9 to TRBJ1-6; a weak D match, TRBD1 (5 bases). The CDR3 sequence is 14 residues long. V was shortened by 5 bases and J by 7 bases, with 12 bases between the two germline ends. Germline V CDR1 and CDR2: SEHNR, FQNEAQ (reference sequence). The CDR3 DNA sequence: TGTGCCAGCAGCAGAGGGGCCTCGAATTCACCCCTCCACTTT. Its translation: CASSRGASNSPLHF. Looking up the rest from reference TRBV7-9 and TRBJ1-6 gives the full variable domain: DTGVSQNPRHKITKRGQNVTFRCDPISEHNRLYWYRQTLGQGPEFLTYFQNEAQLEKSRLLSDRFSAERPKGSFSTLEIQRTEQGDSAMYLCASSRGASNSPLHFGNGTRLTVT.

This clone has only one observation. At one end, the junction sequence differs from germline, possibly due to a read error. J is TRBJ2-7 and V is TRBV5-3; the match to TRBD1 covers 12 bases. TRBV5-3 is an open reading frame whose function is uncertain. CDR3 length: 14 residues. This chain's CDR3 is CASSLGTGGGEQYF. As DNA, the CDR3 is TGTGCCAGCAGCTTGGGGACAGGGGGCGGCGAGCAGTACTTC.

V usage is TRBV9 and J usage is TRBJ1-1; D remains ambiguous. Trimming left V 0 bases short and J 3 bases short, with 6 bases between. The CDR3 covers 13 residues. Germline CDR1 is SGDLS and CDR2 is YYNGEE. DNA of the CDR3: TGTGCCAGCAGCGTAGACGCACACACTGAAGCTTTCTTT. This gives the protein CASSVDAHTEAFF.

The chain employs TRBV6-5 and TRBJ2-7; D is unresolved. Trimming shortened V by 2 bases and J by 3 bases, and 11 bases separated the two germline ends. The CDR3 length is 14 residues. Germline CDR1 reads MNHEY; CDR2 reads SVGAGI. CDR3 nucleotide sequence: TGTGCCAGCAGTTACGGGATAAGGGTCTACGAGCAGTACTTC. Translation: CASSYGIRVYEQYF.

The chain is built from TRBV10-3 and TRBJ2-1, with D unresolved. The germline V and J ends were trimmed by 6 bases and 5 bases, with 11 bases remaining between them. The CDR3 is 13 amino acids. Germline V gives CDR1 ENHRY, CDR2 SYGVKD. The DNA for the CDR3 is TGTGCCATCAGGTCCCAGGCGGACAATGAGCAGTTCTTC. Translation: CAIRSQADNEQFF.

The chain couples TRBV6-5 to TRBJ2-2; no reliable D call. CDR3 size: 15 residues. Germline V gene sequence: CDR1 MNHEY, CDR2 SVGAGI. V lost 0 bases to trimming and J lost 6 bases, with 11 bases between them. In DNA form, the CDR3 reads TGTGCCAGCAGTTACTCCCGGGTTTACCCCGGGGAGCTGTTTTTT. This gives the protein CASSYSRVYPGELFF.

This clone was found a few times. CDR3 nucleotide sequence: TGTGCCAGCAGCTTAGGAGCAAGACGCACAGATACGCAGTATTTT. Its protein is CASSLGARRTDTQYF. This chain uses TRBV13 with TRBJ2-3, with D uncertain. The CDR3 is 15 residues long. V was trimmed by 0 bases and J by 1 base, leaving 8 bases between them. CDR1 and CDR2 from the germline V gene are PRHDT and FYEKMQ (reference sequence).

The count of this clone is one. CDR3 sequence: CASSSRGGTSTDTQYF. The CDR3 DNA reads as TGTGCCAGCAGCTCTAGGGGCGGCACTAGCACAGATACGCAGTATTTT. The chain carries TRBV7-8 and TRBJ2-3; tentatively, D is TRBD1 (5 bases). Germline-derived CDR1 and CDR2 are SGHVS and FQNEAQ. This CDR3 has 16 amino acids. The ends were cut back, 4 bases at V and 0 bases at J, with 14 bases in the middle.

This chain connects TRBV10-3 to TRBJ2-7; D gene uncertain. Deletions cut 9 bases from V and 0 bases from J, with 12 bases between. Germline CDR1 is ENHRY and CDR2 is SYGVKD. The CDR3 totals 13 residues. As DNA, the CDR3 is TGTGCCATACTCCGTGACGACTCCTACGAGCAGTACTTC. It codes for CAILRDDSYEQYF.

The chain couples TRBV4-3 to TRBJ1-2; TRBD1 matches 9 bases. Unmatched junction bases numbered 8, after V lost 3 bases and J lost 0 bases. The germline V gene encodes CDR1 LGHNA and CDR2 YSLEER. This CDR3 region has 17 residues. CDR3 amino acids: CASSHQSGQGPNYGYTF. CDR3 DNA: TGCGCCAGCAGCCACCAATCCGGACAGGGGCCTAACTATGGCTACACCTTC.

The gene calls are TRBV7-9 and TRBJ2-7; 9 bases are shared with TRBD1. V trimming: 4 bases; J trimming: 3 bases; junction bases outside the gene matches: 10. CDR1 and CDR2 from the germline V gene are SEHNR and FQNEAQ (reference sequence). The CDR3 is 16 residues long. The CDR3 DNA sequence: TGTGCCAGCAGCTCAGGGGTGGGACAGGGACTCTACGAGCAGTACTTC. Translation gives CASSSGVGQGLYEQYF. The full variable domain, its missing parts supplied by reference TRBV7-9 and TRBJ2-7, is DTGVSQNPRHKITKRGQNVTFRCDPISEHNRLYWYRQTLGQGPEFLTYFQNEAQLEKSRLLSDRFSAERPKGSFSTLEIQRTEQGDSAMYLCASSSGVGQGLYEQYFGPGTRLTVT.

With regard to this clone: Just one base apart from a much larger clone, this may be a read error. This chain uses TRBV7-3 with TRBJ2-5, with D maybe TRBD2 (7 bases). The CDR3 consists of 14 residues. CDR1 and CDR2 (germline): SGHTA, FQGTGA. Trimming removed 2 bases at V and 5 bases at J, with 12 bases between. The DNA of the CDR3 is TGTGCCAGCAGCTTAGTGGGGGGGCGCGAGACCCAGTACTTC. This translates into CASSLVGGRETQYF.